This TCR beta chain was profiled in a study of post-analysis software for immune sequencing data. To note about this clonotype: Antigen specificity is unknown.

TCR beta libraries were prepared from cDNA with unique molecular identifiers. Between about 1 and 11 million T cells gave rise to 450,000 to 650,000 cDNA molecules. TCRdb re-derived calls from the PCR reads in MiXCR, one entry per CDR3 protein. Here the sample spans fewer than 850,000 distinct CDR3 sequences, 25% to 30% being singletons. The germline V and J ends were trimmed by 7 bases and 1 base, with 13 bases remaining between them. CDR1 SNHLY and CDR2 FYNNEI come from the germline V gene. The CDR3 runs 14 residues. Study-wide results and caveats: Strong co-clustering by F measure was evident for samples that had been prepared in the same batch. Among roughly 5 TRBV segments more frequent in patients than controls were TRBV5-6, TRBV5-1 and TRBV20-1. Multiple sclerosis patients showed significantly lower normalized Chao1 diversity than controls did.

The chain joins TRBV2 to TRBJ1-2; no clear D gene. Sample: blood. The sequence was collected from a girl aged 10 to 17 with multiple sclerosis. The CDR3 coding sequence is TGTGCCAGCACGAGGCAGAGAGTTAACTATGGCTACACCTTC. Translated: CASTRQRVNYGYTF.